This T cell receptor beta chain was captured by sequencing in a study of brain metastases from non-small cell lung cancer. Clones were read by immunoSEQ multiplex PCR, and TCRdb kept only the in-frame ones, dropping some. Among approximately 2,500 clones, 70% to 90% were seen once, and the ten largest hold approximately 6.8%. Study observations and caveats: Fewer infiltrating T cells were found in brain metastases than primaries. Brain metastases shared most TCR repertoire with primaries, with sparse T cells. T-cell clones appeared expanded in nearly 65% of brain metastases relative to matched primary tumors.

In regard to this clone: Antigen specificity is unknown.

The J segment lost 0 bases and the V segment lost 2 bases, leaving 7 bases of the junction unmatched. In germline, CDR1 is SGHTA, CDR2 FQGNSA. The CDR3 has 17 residues. The origin of this receptor is a donor at least 40 years old with non-small cell lung cancer. Source material: primary lung tumor tissue. J is TRBJ1-2 and V is TRBV7-2, with 9 nucleotides matching TRBD1. CDR3 DNA: TGTGCCAGCAGCTTAATATCGGGACAGGGCTCTAACTATGGCTACACCTTC. It yields the protein CASSLISGQGSNYGYTF.